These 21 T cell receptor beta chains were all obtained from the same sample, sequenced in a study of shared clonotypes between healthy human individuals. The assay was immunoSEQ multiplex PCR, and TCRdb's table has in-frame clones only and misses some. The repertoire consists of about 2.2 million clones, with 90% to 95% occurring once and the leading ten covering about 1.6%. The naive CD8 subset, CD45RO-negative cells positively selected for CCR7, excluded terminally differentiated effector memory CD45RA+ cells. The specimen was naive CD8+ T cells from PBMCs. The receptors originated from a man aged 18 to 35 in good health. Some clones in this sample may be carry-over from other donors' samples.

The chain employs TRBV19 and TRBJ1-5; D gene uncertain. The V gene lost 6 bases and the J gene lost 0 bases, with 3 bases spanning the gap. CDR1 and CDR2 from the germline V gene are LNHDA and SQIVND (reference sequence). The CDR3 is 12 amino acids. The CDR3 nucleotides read TGTGCCAGTAGATTTAGCAATCAGCCCCAGCATTTT. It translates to CASRFSNQPQHF.

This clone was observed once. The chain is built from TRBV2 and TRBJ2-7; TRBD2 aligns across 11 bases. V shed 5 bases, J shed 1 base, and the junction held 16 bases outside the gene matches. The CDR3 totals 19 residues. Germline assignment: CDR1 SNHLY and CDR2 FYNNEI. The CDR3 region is CASSPKGTSGTPSSYEQYF. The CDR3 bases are TGTGCCAGCAGTCCGAAAGGGACTAGCGGAACACCGTCTTCCTACGAGCAGTACTTC.

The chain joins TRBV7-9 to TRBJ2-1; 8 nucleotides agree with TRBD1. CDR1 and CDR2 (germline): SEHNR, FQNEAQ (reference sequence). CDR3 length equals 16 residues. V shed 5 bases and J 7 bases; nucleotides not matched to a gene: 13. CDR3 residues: CASSHTVGQGRNEQFF. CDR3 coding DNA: TGTGCCAGCAGCCACACCGTAGGACAGGGAAGAAATGAGCAGTTCTTC.

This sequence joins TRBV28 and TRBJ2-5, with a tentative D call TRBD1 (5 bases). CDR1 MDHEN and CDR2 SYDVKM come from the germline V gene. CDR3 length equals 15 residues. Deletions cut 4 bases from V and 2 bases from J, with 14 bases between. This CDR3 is CASSYAGFAQETQYF. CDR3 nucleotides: TGTGCCAGCAGTTATGCAGGGTTTGCGCAAGAGACCCAGTACTTC.

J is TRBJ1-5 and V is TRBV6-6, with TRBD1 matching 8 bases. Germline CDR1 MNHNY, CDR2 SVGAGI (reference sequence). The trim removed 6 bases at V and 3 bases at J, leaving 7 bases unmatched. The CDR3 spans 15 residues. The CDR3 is CASRADRGYNQPQHF. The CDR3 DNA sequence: TGTGCCAGCAGAGCCGACAGGGGTTACAATCAGCCCCAGCATTTT.

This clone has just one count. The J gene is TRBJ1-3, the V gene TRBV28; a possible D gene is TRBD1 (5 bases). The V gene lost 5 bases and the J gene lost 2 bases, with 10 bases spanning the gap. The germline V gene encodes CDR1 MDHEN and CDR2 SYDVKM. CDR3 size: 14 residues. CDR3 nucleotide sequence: TGTGCCAGCAGTCCCCAGGGAACTGGAAACACCATATATTTT. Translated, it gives CASSPQGTGNTIYF.

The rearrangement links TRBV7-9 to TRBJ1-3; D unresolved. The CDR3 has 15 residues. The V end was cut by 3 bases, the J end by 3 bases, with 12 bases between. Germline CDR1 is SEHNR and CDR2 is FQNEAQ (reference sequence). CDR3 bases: TGTGCCAGCAGCTTTGCGGATTTGGGTGGAAACACCATATATTTT. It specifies CASSFADLGGNTIYF.

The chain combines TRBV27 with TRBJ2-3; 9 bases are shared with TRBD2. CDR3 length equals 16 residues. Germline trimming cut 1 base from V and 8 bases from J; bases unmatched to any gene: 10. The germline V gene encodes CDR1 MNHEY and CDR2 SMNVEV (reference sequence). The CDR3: CASSLLAGELWGTQYF. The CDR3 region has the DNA TGTGCCAGCAGTTTATTAGCGGGAGAGCTCTGGGGTACGCAGTATTTT.

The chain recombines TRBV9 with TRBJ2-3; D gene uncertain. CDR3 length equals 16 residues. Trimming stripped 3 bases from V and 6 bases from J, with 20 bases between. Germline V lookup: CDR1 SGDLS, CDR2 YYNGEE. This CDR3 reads CASSDGDRLPMDTQYF. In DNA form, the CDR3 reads TGTGCCAGCAGCGATGGAGATAGACTTCCCATGGATACGCAGTATTTT. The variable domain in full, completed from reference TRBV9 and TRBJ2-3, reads DSGVTQTPKHLITATGQRVTLRCSPRSGDLSVYWYQQSLDQGLQFLIQYYNGEERAKGNILERFSAQQFPDLHSELNLSSLELGDSALYFCASSDGDRLPMDTQYFGPGTRLTVL.

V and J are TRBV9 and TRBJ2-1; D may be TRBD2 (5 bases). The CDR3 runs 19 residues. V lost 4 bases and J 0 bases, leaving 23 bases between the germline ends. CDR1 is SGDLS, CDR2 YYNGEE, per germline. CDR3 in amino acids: CASSRRSPEAEGSYNEQFF. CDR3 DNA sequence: TGTGCCAGCAGCCGACGAAGCCCCGAAGCGGAAGGCTCCTACAATGAGCAGTTCTTC.

The CDR3 coding sequence is TGTGCCAGCAGCTTAGTGGCGGGAGTAAACTACGAGCAGTACTTC. Translated, it gives CASSLVAGVNYEQYF. J is TRBJ2-7 and V is TRBV7-9, with 7 bases matching TRBD2. The J segment lost 3 bases and the V segment lost 1 base, leaving 6 bases of the junction unmatched. The CDR3 is 15 amino acids. The germline gives CDR1 SEHNR, CDR2 FQNEAQ (reference sequence).

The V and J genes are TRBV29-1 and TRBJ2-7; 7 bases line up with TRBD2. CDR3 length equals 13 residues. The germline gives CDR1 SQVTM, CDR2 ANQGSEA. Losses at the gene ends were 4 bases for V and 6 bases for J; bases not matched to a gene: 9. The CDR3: CSVVGGSVVEQYF. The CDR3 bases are TGCAGCGTTGTCGGGGGGAGTGTGGTCGAGCAGTACTTC.

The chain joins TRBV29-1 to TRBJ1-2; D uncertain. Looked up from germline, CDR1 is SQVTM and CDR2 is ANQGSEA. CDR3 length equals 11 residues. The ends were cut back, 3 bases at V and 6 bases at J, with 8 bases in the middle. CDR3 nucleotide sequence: TGCAGCGTTGATCCCGGGGATGGCTACACCTTC. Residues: CSVDPGDGYTF.

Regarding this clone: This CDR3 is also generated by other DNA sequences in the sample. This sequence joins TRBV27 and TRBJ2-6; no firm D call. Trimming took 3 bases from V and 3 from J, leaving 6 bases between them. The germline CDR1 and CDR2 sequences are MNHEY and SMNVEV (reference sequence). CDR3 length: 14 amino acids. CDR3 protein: CASSLGGGANVLTF. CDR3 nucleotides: TGTGCCAGCAGTTTGGGCGGTGGGGCCAACGTCCTGACTTTC.

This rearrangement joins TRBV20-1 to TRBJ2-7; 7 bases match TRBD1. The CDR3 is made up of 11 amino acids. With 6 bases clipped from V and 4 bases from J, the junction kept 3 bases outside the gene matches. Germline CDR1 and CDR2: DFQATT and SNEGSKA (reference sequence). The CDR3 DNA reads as TGCAGTGCGAAGACAGGGTACGAGCAGTACTTC. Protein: CSAKTGYEQYF.

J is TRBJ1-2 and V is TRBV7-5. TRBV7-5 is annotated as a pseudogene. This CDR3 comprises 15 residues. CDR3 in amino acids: CVRSQPGTQFYGYTF. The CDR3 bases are TGTGTCAGAAGCCAACCGGGGACCCAATTTTATGGCTACACCTTC.

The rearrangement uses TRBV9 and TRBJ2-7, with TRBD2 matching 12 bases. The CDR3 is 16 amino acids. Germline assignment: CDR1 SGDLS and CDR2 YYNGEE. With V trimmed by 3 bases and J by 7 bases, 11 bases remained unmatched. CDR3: CASSGLAGVSSREQYF. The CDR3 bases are TGTGCCAGCAGCGGACTAGCGGGAGTATCCTCGAGGGAGCAGTACTTC.

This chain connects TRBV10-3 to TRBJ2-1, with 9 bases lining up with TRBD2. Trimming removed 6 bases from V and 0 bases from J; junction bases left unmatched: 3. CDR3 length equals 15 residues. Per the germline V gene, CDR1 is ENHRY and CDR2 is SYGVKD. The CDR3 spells CAIRVSGSSYNEQFF. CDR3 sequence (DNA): TGTGCCATCAGAGTTAGCGGGAGCTCCTACAATGAGCAGTTCTTC.

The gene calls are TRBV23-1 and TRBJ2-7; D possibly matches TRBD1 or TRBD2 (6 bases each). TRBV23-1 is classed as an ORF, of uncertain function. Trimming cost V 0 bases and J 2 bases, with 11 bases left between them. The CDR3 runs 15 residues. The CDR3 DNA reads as TGCGCCAGCAGTCAATCGGGGGGCGGTCCCTACGAGCAGTACTTC. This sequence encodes CASSQSGGGPYEQYF.

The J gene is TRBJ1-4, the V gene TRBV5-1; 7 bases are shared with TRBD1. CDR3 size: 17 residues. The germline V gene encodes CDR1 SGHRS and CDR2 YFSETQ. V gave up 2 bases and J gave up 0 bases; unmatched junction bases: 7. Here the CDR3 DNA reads TGCGCCAGCAGCTTTGACAGGGAGGCTGCAACTAATGAAAAACTGTTTTTT. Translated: CASSFDREAATNEKLFF.

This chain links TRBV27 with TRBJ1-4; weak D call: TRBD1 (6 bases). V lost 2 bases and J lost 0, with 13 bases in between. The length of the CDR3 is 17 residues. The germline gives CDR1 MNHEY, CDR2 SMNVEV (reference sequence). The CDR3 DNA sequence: TGTGCCAGCAGTTTAGTCGGGGGCGCCTCAACTAATGAAAAACTGTTTTTT. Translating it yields CASSLVGGASTNEKLFF.